This TCR beta chain was obtained from a study of blood T cell repertoires in COVID-19. Study overall: COVID-19 samples, acute and convalescent, were from the United States, Italy and Spain.

This clone was seen a handful of times. Participants were placed into cohorts based on the clinical history they reported. There are 17 residues in the CDR3. Germline loops: CDR1 LGHNA, CDR2 YSLEER. V dropped 1 base and J dropped 6 bases, with 16 bases sitting between them. Clones were sequenced by immunoSEQ multiplex PCR, and TCRdb holds only the in-frame ones, with some missing. Among fewer than 350,000 clones listed, approximately 86% were seen once. The sequenced sample consisted of PBMCs or T cells enriched from blood (not recorded which). This TCR was sampled from a middle-aged woman with acute COVID-19. The chain recombines TRBV4-3 with TRBJ1-6, with D possibly matching TRBD1 (6 bases). The DNA of the CDR3 is TGCGCCAGCAGCCAAGGAACTACCGGGACACCTAATTCACCCCTCCACTTT. Encoded protein: CASSQGTTGTPNSPLHF.